Sequencing of this TCR beta chain was carried out in a study of T-cell memory formation after mild COVID-19. At the level of the study: TCR clusters were mostly donor specific.

About this clonotype itself: Antigen specificity is unknown.

A single record per CDR3 protein comes from TCRdb applying MiXCR to the 5' RACE reads. The table includes 130,000 to 150,000 distinct CDR3 sequences, under 25% detected once. Study-wide points: Clones which contracted sat mainly in CM and EM if CD4+, and in EMRA if CD8+.

The CDR3 length is 15 residues. Germline CDR1 KGHDR, CDR2 SFDVKD. The V gene end was trimmed by 0 bases and the J gene end by 5 bases; junction bases not matched to a gene: 5. J is TRBJ2-7 and V is TRBV24-1, with TRBD2 matching 8 bases. This clonotype originated in an adult woman who had mild COVID-19 (a few samples of this study predate the infection). Cell type and time point are not known. Sequencing was performed on PBMCs or a T cell subset sorted from them (not recorded which). The CDR3 spells CATSDLSGGRNEQYF. DNA of the CDR3: TGTGCCACCAGTGATTTGTCGGGAGGGCGTAACGAGCAGTACTTC.